The rows below give T cell receptor beta chains drawn from one sample of a study of cytomegalovirus exposure and HLA in healthy donors. Produced via immunoSEQ multiplex PCR; TCRdb's table is partial and in-frame only. This table has around 180,000 clones, 70% to 85% appearing once. What was sequenced was PBMCs. These receptors were taken from a woman aged 40 to 50 in good health and CMV-seronegative. The CDR3 runs from the conserved cysteine through the conserved F or W. The D gene is left open where the match is weak. Clone size is stated in some rows and not others, as once, few, many or a class when expanded.

TRBD1 TRBJ2-7 few TRBV19 CASSLTGYSYEQYF TGTGCCAGTAGTTTGACAGGGTATTCCTACGAGCAGTACTTC
TRBD1 TRBJ2-1 - TRBV5-1 CASKEQGSSYEQFF TGCGCCAGCAAAGAACAGGGGAGCTCCTACGAGCAGTTCTTC
TRBD1 TRBJ2-6 - TRBV7-7 CASSSGTGPAGANVLTF TGTGCTAGCAGCTCCGGGACAGGGCCCGCTGGGGCCAACGTCCTGACTTTC
- TRBJ1-3 - TRBV27 CASSLSTRSPGNTIYF TGTGCCAGCAGTTTATCGACACGGTCCCCTGGAAACACCATATATTTT
- TRBJ2-1 - TRBV9 CASSVGVGDNEQFF TGTGCCAGCAGCGTCGGGGTTGGGGACAATGAGCAGTTCTTC
TRBD2 TRBJ2-4 - TRBV19 CASSKPGLANNKNIQYF TGTGCCAGTAGTAAACCGGGACTAGCGAATAATAAAAACATTCAGTACTTC
TRBD2 TRBJ2-7 - TRBV13 CASSRLAQSSYEQYF TGTGCCAGCAGCCGACTAGCCCAGAGCTCCTACGAGCAGTACTTC
TRBD1 TRBJ1-2 - TRBV19 CASSAPGQGLGYTF TGTGCCAGTAGTGCTCCGGGACAGGGACTTGGCTACACCTTC
TRBD2 TRBJ2-1 - TRBV25-1 CASSGLALSSYNEQFF TGTGCCAGCAGCGGACTAGCGTTAAGCTCCTACAATGAGCAGTTCTTC
TRBD1 TRBJ2-4 - TRBV6-5 CASSPTGGAKNIQYF TGTGCCAGCAGTCCGACAGGGGGGGCCAAAAACATTCAGTACTTC
TRBD1 TRBJ2-7 - TRBV29-1 CSGATGDYEQYF TGCAGCGGAGCCACAGGGGACTACGAGCAGTACTTC
- TRBJ2-1 few TRBV28 CASSPPSSYNEQFF TGTGCCAGCAGCCCCCCGAGCTCCTACAATGAGCAGTTCTTC
TRBD2 TRBJ2-2 - TRBV18 CASSRASGKTTGELFF TGTGCCAGCTCAAGAGCTAGCGGGAAGACCACCGGGGAGCTGTTTTTT
TRBD1 TRBJ1-1 once TRBV7-2 CASSPTQGAAFF TGTGCCAGCAGCCCGACGCAGGGGGCAGCTTTCTTT
TRBD1 TRBJ1-3 - TRBV7-2 CASSWDRGGNTIYF TGTGCCAGCAGCTGGGACAGGGGGGGAAACACCATATATTTT
TRBD1 TRBJ1-1 - TRBV5-1 CASSWTGDTEAFF TGCGCCAGCAGCTGGACAGGGGACACTGAAGCTTTCTTT
TRBD2 TRBJ2-1 once TRBV11-2 CASSLTGTSGLLMRNEQFF TGTGCCAGCAGCCTTACCGGGACTAGCGGCCTCCTCATGCGGAATGAGCAGTTCTTC
- TRBJ1-2 - TRBV18 CASSPSDYGYTF TGTGCCAGCTCACCTTCGGACTATGGCTACACCTTC
- TRBJ1-4 few TRBV5-1 CASSSLAGEKLFF TGCGCCAGCAGCTCCCTTGCGGGGGAAAAACTGTTTTTT
- TRBJ1-2 - TRBV25-1 CASSESGGSASYGYTF TGTGCCAGCAGTGAATCAGGAGGGTCGGCGAGCTATGGCTACACCTTC
- TRBJ2-5 - TRBV7-9 CASSPGAGEFQETQYF TGTGCCAGCAGCCCTGGAGCAGGGGAATTCCAAGAGACCCAGTACTTC
- TRBJ2-7 - TRBV5-6 CASSLVRGGYYEQYF TGTGCCAGCAGCTTGGTTCGAGGGGGTTACTACGAGCAGTACTTC
TRBD2 TRBJ2-1 - TRBV7-2 CASSLAGLAGNEQFF TGTGCCAGCAGCTTAGCTGGACTAGCGGGAAATGAGCAGTTCTTC
TRBD2 TRBJ2-1 - TRBV2 CASTREGQRNEQFF TGTGCCAGCACCCGGGAGGGCCAGAGGAATGAGCAGTTCTTC
- TRBJ1-2 - TRBV30 CAGKSTGGYTF TGTGCCGGGAAATCCACCGGTGGCTACACCTTC
TRBD2 TRBJ2-1 - TRBV19 CASGGGRATNEQFF TGTGCCAGTGGAGGTGGGAGGGCCACGAATGAGCAGTTCTTC
- TRBJ1-1 few TRBV11-1 CASSWGGAGNTEAFF TGTGCCAGCAGCTGGGGGGGGGCCGGGAACACTGAAGCTTTCTTT
- TRBJ2-1 - TRBV29-1 CSGSQLLYNEQFF TGCAGCGGTAGCCAGCTATTGTACAATGAGCAGTTCTTC
TRBD2 TRBJ2-3 - TRBV28 CASSTPSGSFGTDTQYF TGTGCCAGCAGTACCCCTAGCGGGAGCTTTGGCACAGATACGCAGTATTTT
- TRBJ1-1 - TRBV18 CASSPDMNTEAFF TGTGCCAGCTCACCCGACATGAACACTGAAGCTTTCTTT
- TRBJ1-5 - TRBV9 CASSVDGSYNQPQHF TGTGCCAGCAGCGTAGATGGCAGTTACAATCAGCCCCAGCATTTT
- TRBJ1-2 - TRBV5-8 CASSGREVGANYGYTF TGTGCCAGCAGCGGGCGGGAGGTCGGAGCTAACTATGGCTACACCTTC
TRBD1 TRBJ2-5 - TRBV5-5 CASSFGTGETQYF TGTGCCAGCAGCTTCGGGACAGGGGAGACCCAGTACTTC
TRBD1 TRBJ1-3 - TRBV4-2 CASSPLQGAGNTIYF TGTGCCAGCAGCCCATTACAGGGGGCGGGAAACACCATATATTTT
TRBD1 TRBJ1-1 - TRBV6-4 CASSEGTGTKAFF TGTGCCAGCAGTGAAGGGACAGGGACTAAAGCTTTCTTT
TRBD1 TRBJ2-7 - TRBV10-2 CASSESRQGVVEQYF TGCGCCAGCAGTGAATCGAGACAGGGGGTAGTCGAGCAGTACTTC
TRBD1 TRBJ2-5 - TRBV6-1 CASSERYRGAVETQYF TGTGCCAGCAGTGAGAGATACAGGGGCGCGGTTGAGACCCAGTACTTC
TRBD2 TRBJ2-3 - TRBV30 CAWSDGTSGGAGLITDTQYF TGTGCCTGGAGTGACGGGACTAGCGGGGGGGCGGGATTGATCACAGATACGCAGTATTTT
TRBD2 TRBJ2-2 - TRBV4-1 CASSWGGRTGELFF TGCGCCAGCAGCTGGGGAGGGCGAACCGGGGAGCTGTTTTTT
- TRBJ1-3 - TRBV6-5 CASSYHRNSGNTIYF TGTGCCAGCAGTTACCACAGAAACTCTGGAAACACCATATATTTT
TRBD2 TRBJ2-1 - TRBV7-2 CASSLLGGVPYNEQFF TGTGCCAGCAGCTTATTGGGGGGGGTTCCCTACAATGAGCAGTTCTTC
TRBD1 TRBJ1-5 - TRBV7-8 CASSLVSWTGLGSNQPQHF TGTGCCAGCAGCTTAGTTTCCTGGACAGGGTTAGGGAGCAATCAGCCCCAGCATTTT
- TRBJ2-1 once TRBV7-9 CASSPGFNEQFF TGTGCCAGCAGCCCAGGGTTCAATGAGCAGTTCTTC
- TRBJ1-1 - TRBV7-9 CASSLSAEAFF TGTGCCAGCAGCTTATCCGCTGAAGCTTTCTTT
- TRBJ1-5 - TRBV2 CASAQGPGMGNQPQHF TGTGCCAGCGCCCAAGGGCCCGGGATGGGCAATCAGCCCCAGCATTTT
TRBD2 TRBJ2-5 - TRBV7-9 CASSPLAGEETQYF TGTGCCAGCAGCCCCCTAGCGGGAGAAGAGACCCAGTACTTC
- TRBJ1-2 - TRBV30 CAFDRRNYGYTF TGTGCCTTCGACAGGAGGAACTATGGCTACACCTTC
TRBD1 TRBJ2-5 - TRBV11-3 CASSLGQGVGQETQYF TGTGCCAGCAGCTTAGGACAGGGAGTGGGTCAAGAGACCCAGTACTTC